This T cell receptor beta chain was captured in a study of blood T cell repertoires in COVID-19. Overall study context: Samples taken during acute and convalescent COVID-19 were collected in the United States, Italy and Spain. The cDNA or gDNA used as material had been derived from T cells, B-cell-depleted T cells, or PBMCs.

This CDR3 contains 15 residues. V was cut by 2 bases and J by 5 bases, with 16 bases left in between. Germline CDR1 and CDR2: SGHKS and YYEKEE (reference sequence). Study processing details: The assay estimated nucleated cells by amplifying reference gene primers. Clones were read by immunoSEQ multiplex PCR, and TCRdb kept only the in-frame ones, dropping some. From that table come the V and J calls and clone size; the DNA was used to work out D and trimming. The sample shows 130,000 or so clones, over 60% of them seen only once. The sequencing input was peripheral blood. This chain connects TRBV5-5 to TRBJ2-5, with a possible D match to TRBD2 (7 bases). This sequence was found in a woman aged 70-85 years with acute or convalescent COVID-19. The CDR3 coding sequence is TGTGCCAGCAGCTTAGGTGCCAGGGGAGGGGAGACCCAGTACTTC. It is translated as CASSLGARGGETQYF.